Described below is a single T cell receptor beta chain sequence and its context. Antigen specificity is unknown. This CDR3 region has 13 residues. V gave up 1 base and J gave up 6 bases, with 11 bases separating them. Germline-derived CDR1 and CDR2 are SGHKS and YYEKEE (reference sequence). The data stem from a study of T cell clones after liver transplantation. For the study at large: Immunosuppression withdrawal was tried within 2 years after liver transplantation in this trial. Study observations and caveats: Post-transplant time points were not standardized, so conclusions are preliminary.

Some clones are missing from TCRdb's copy, which holds only in-frame ones; the method was immunoSEQ multiplex PCR. The table shows about 1,300 clones, with around 35% occurring only once. Alloreactive TCRbeta sequences came from sequencing proliferating CFSE-low cells in the MLR. Pre-transplant recipient cells responded to graft donor PBMCs, splenocytes, lymph-node cells, or third-party PBMCs. The TCR originated in a human patient who received a liver transplant. Certain T cells may be donor cells from the graft. The specimen was CD4+ T cells from cultured PBMCs. The gene calls are TRBV5-5 and TRBJ2-7, with D perhaps TRBD2 (6 bases). This chain's CDR3 is CASSLYLGGEQYF. The CDR3, as DNA: TGTGCCAGCAGCTTGTATTTGGGAGGCGAGCAGTACTTC.